These T cell receptor beta chains were read from a single sample in a study of Ad26.COV2.S vaccination and SARS-CoV-2 variants. Here immunoSEQ multiplex PCR was the method, and the copy in TCRdb shows in-frame clones only, minus some. The sample yields approximately 410,000 clones, roughly 90% seen once. The source material was peripheral blood, sampled in a trial of Ad26.COV2.S vaccine versus placebo. All receptors derive from a person aged 18-60 years who received the Ad26.COV2.S COVID-19 vaccine or a placebo. Each CDR3 is given with its conserved first and last residue. A D gene is named only where the DNA matches it firmly. Only part of the rows carry a size: once, few, many, or a class if the clone is expanded.

TRBV6-5	NA	TRBJ2-7	few	TGTGCCAGCAGGAGGGGGGGGACCTACGAGCAGTACTTC	CASRRGGTYEQYF
TRBV6-1	NA	TRBJ1-2	NA	TGTGCCAGCAGTGAATTCCATTTGACAAGTAACTATGGCTACACCTTC	CASSEFHLTSNYGYTF
TRBV28	TRBD1	TRBJ2-1	NA	TGTGCCAGTGCCGGGACAGTCTCCTACAATGAGCAGTTCTTC	CASAGTVSYNEQFF
TRBV12-3/TRBV12-4	NA	TRBJ1-5	NA	TGTGCCAGCAGTTTAAAGGGCAATCAGCCCCAGCATTTT	CASSLKGNQPQHF
TRBV5-4	NA	TRBJ2-2	few	TGTGCCAGCAGCCGAGGATCAGTAACCGGGGAGCTGTTTTTT	CASSRGSVTGELFF
TRBV10-3	NA	TRBJ1-2	once	TGTGCCATCAGTGAGTCGAGTTACGGCTACACCTTC	CAISESSYGYTF
TRBV3-1/TRBV3-2	TRBD2	TRBJ2-3	NA	TGTGCCAGCAGCCAAGCCCAGCGGGGAGTGTCACAGTATTTT	CASSQAQRGVSQYF
TRBV7-2	TRBD1	TRBJ1-5	NA	TGTGCCAGCAGCTTAGAAGCAGGGCAGGGGGGGTGGCAGCCCCAGCATTTT	CASSLEAGQGGWQPQHF
TRBV10-3	NA	TRBJ2-1	few	TGTGCCATCAGTGAGAGCAGGGGCAGGAACTACAATGAGCAGTTCTTC	CAISESRGRNYNEQFF
TRBV5-1	NA	TRBJ1-1	few	TGCGCCAGCAGCCGGGACTCCCTGAACACTGAAGCTTTCTTT	CASSRDSLNTEAFF
TRBV5-1	TRBD1	TRBJ1-2	NA	TGCGCCAGCAGATTAGACAGGGGGATTGGCTACACCTTC	CASRLDRGIGYTF
TRBV4-1	TRBD1	TRBJ2-1	NA	TGCGCCAGCAGCCAACCGACAGGGGTAGCCTACAATGAGCAGTTCTTC	CASSQPTGVAYNEQFF
TRBV9	NA	TRBJ2-3	NA	TGTGCCAGCAGCGTCCTTGACGTAGCTCAATGGGGCACAGATACGCAGTATTTT	CASSVLDVAQWGTDTQYF
TRBV29-1	NA	TRBJ1-3	NA	TGCAGCGTTGAATGTAGGGGCCTACGCTCTGGAAACACCATATATTTT	CSVECRGLRSGNTIYF
TRBV7-3	TRBD1	TRBJ1-6	NA	TGTGCCAGCAGCCTCCGGGGACAGGGTGCCTATAATTCACCCCTCCACTTT	CASSLRGQGAYNSPLHF
TRBV7-9	NA	TRBJ1-5	NA	TGTGCCAGCAGCCTGGGCCTCCTTTCCCGCCCTCAGCCCCAGCATTTT	CASSLGLLSRPQPQHF
TRBV11-2	NA	TRBJ1-4	NA	TGTGCCAGCAGCCCCGGGTGGGCTAATGAAAAACTGTTTTTT	CASSPGWANEKLFF
TRBV5-6	NA	TRBJ2-2	NA	TGTGCCAGCAGCTTGACAGATCGGTCCGGGGAGCTGTTTTTT	CASSLTDRSGELFF
TRBV6-1	NA	TRBJ2-7	once	TGTGCCAGCAGTGAGCTCGGACGTGACGGCGAGCAGTACTTC	CASSELGRDGEQYF
TRBV4-1	TRBD1	TRBJ1-1	NA	TGCGCCAGCAGCCTACACGGGACAGGGGGTCGGACTGAAGCTTTCTTT	CASSLHGTGGRTEAFF
TRBV19	TRBD2	TRBJ2-5	NA	TGTGCCAGTATCCCGTCGAGGGGACTAGCGGAAGAGACCCAGTACTTC	CASIPSRGLAEETQYF
TRBV10-3	TRBD2	TRBJ2-1	once	TGTGCCATCACTATGTCTAGCGGGGATGAGCAGTTCTTC	CAITMSSGDEQFF
TRBV29-1	TRBD2	TRBJ2-1	NA	TGCAGCGCGCTCGGGGGGGCCTCCTACAATGAGCAGTTCTTC	CSALGGASYNEQFF
TRBV19	NA	TRBJ1-3	NA	TGTGCCAGTAGTCGGATCATCTCGGGTGGAAACACCATATATTTT	CASSRIISGGNTIYF
TRBV7-9	TRBD1	TRBJ2-1	NA	TGTGCCAGCAGCCCCAGGGTAGGGACAGGGCTCACTTACAATGAGCAGTTCTTC	CASSPRVGTGLTYNEQFF
TRBV7-2	NA	TRBJ2-2	NA	TGTGCCAGCAGCCTCACCCAGAGGGGGGCGAACACCGGGGAGCTGTTTTTT	CASSLTQRGANTGELFF
TRBV5-6	NA	TRBJ2-7	NA	TGTGCCAGCAGCTTGGGACAGTTCTACGAGCAGTACTTC	CASSLGQFYEQYF
TRBV11-2	TRBD2	TRBJ2-1	NA	TGTGCCAGCAGCCTCCTTAGCGGGGGGGTGTTGTTGGGTGAGCAGTTCTTC	CASSLLSGGVLLGEQFF
TRBV29-1	TRBD1	TRBJ1-2	once	TGCAGCGTTGCAGGACAGGTCCTCTCGGGGACCTATGGCTACACCTTC	CSVAGQVLSGTYGYTF
TRBV5-4	TRBD2	TRBJ2-5	NA	TGTGCCAGCAGCTTGGCTCCAGCGGGGGGGGTAGAGACCCAGTACTTC	CASSLAPAGGVETQYF
TRBV7-6	NA	TRBJ1-3	NA	TGTGCCAGCAGCTCCTCGGGTCCCGGAAACACCATATATTTT	CASSSSGPGNTIYF
TRBV5-6	TRBD1	TRBJ2-7	NA	TGTGCCAGCAGCCTCCGTCCCGGGACAGGGAAGGTGGCCTACGAGCAGTACTTC	CASSLRPGTGKVAYEQYF
TRBV5-4	NA	TRBJ1-1	few	TGTGCCAGCAGCTTGCTCGGGATTATGAACACTGAAGCTTTCTTT	CASSLLGIMNTEAFF
TRBV19	NA	TRBJ2-2	NA	TGTGCCAGTAGTCTCCGCTTGGGTGGTACGGCAACCGGGGAGCTGTTTTTT	CASSLRLGGTATGELFF
TRBV30	NA	TRBJ1-3	NA	TGTGCCTGGAGTGCCGAGGACTCTGGAAACACCATATATTTT	CAWSAEDSGNTIYF
TRBV10-2	NA	TRBJ2-2	NA	TGCGCCAGCAGTGAAAGGGGGATCACCGGGGAGCTGTTTTTT	CASSERGITGELFF
TRBV2	NA	TRBJ2-2	NA	TGTGCCAGCAGTGGGACCGACACAAGGGAGCTGTTTTTT	CASSGTDTRELFF
TRBV10-3	NA	TRBJ1-2	NA	TGTGCCATCAGCAAACCCCGGGACGGCAACTATGGCTACACCTTC	CAISKPRDGNYGYTF
TRBV29-1	NA	TRBJ2-5	NA	TGCAGCGCTGATATTACAGGGCAAGAGACCCAGTACTTC	CSADITGQETQYF
TRBV11-2	TRBD1	TRBJ1-2	NA	TGTGCCAGCAGGCGCCCGGGACAGGGTAGGGATGGCTACACCTTC	CASRRPGQGRDGYTF
TRBV4-3	TRBD1	TRBJ1-5	NA	TGCGCCAGCAGCCAAAACGACAGGGCCGGGCAGCCCCAGCATTTT	CASSQNDRAGQPQHF
TRBV7-2	NA	TRBJ1-5	NA	TGTGCCAGCAGCTTAGAAGGGGCGGGGCCCCAGCATTTT	CASSLEGAGPQHF
TRBV5-1	NA	TRBJ2-2	NA	TGCGCCAGCACCCCGGACGGGGAGCTGTTTTTT	CASTPDGELFF
TRBV6-2/TRBV6-3	TRBD2	TRBJ2-5	NA	TGTGCCAGCAGCTATACTAGCGGGGCGGGGACCCAGTACTTC	CASSYTSGAGTQYF
TRBV7-9	NA	TRBJ2-1	NA	TGTGCCAGCAGCTTACCCGGAGACAATGAGCAGTTCTTC	CASSLPGDNEQFF